The entry that follows covers one T cell receptor (beta chain) sequence. Its antigen has not been determined. Nothing much larger sits one base from this clone, and base qualities are not available. The CDR3 spans 12 residues, from the cysteine through the phenylalanine. Of the read, only the CDR3 DNA is kept; its 36 bases are in frame from base 1. The germline V gene gives CDR1 as SQVTM and CDR2 as ANQGSEA. V is cut back by 6 bases and J by 10 bases, with 8 bases in the junction unmatched. The data stem from a study of CD8 T cells in ankylosing spondylitis (dated by TCRdb to 2017 to 2019). In terms of the full investigation: The study set out to find disease-linked TCR variants by profiling T cell receptor beta repertoires in ankylosing spondylitis patients and healthy donors. The whole study cohort included about a hundred healthy donors and some 27 ankylosing spondylitis patients. Peripheral blood was sampled, and synovial fluid was additionally collected from ankylosing spondylitis patients.

What the research found in general, with its limitations: A CD8+ phenotype was shown by the disease-linked clones, which were found at relatively low frequencies in peripheral blood. The disease-linked clones were reported to be significantly enriched in matched synovial fluid samples from ankylosing spondylitis patients. Blood from ankylosing spondylitis patients appeared to be characterized by a TCR beta motif composed of under ten highly homologous amino acid variants. Some motif variants were previously reported in synovial fluid and blood of reactive arthritis patients, suggesting common disease-initiation mechanisms.

The data were produced on an Illumina HiSeq 2500. Quantitative 5'-RACE with molecular barcodes was the method used to prepare the TCR beta libraries. Per the original workflow: A new computational method, built on a probabilistic model of VDJ rearrangement, was used to identify disease-linked TCR variants. Clones were called with MiXCR by TCRdb after fastp trimmed the public reads at Q25, and only in-frame beta chains were retained. Duplicate CDR3 protein sequences are folded into a single record with the most common DNA and genes. None of the V and J calls come from the authors' own analysis; TCRdb made them. Recorded for this sample are about 90,000 distinct CDR3 sequences; 25% to 35% of them occurred a single time. The ten largest clones capture 55% to 75% of the sample.

The chain is assembled from TRBV29-1 and TRBJ1-1; 10 junctional bases match TRBD1. The origin of this receptor is a male donor with ankylosing spondylitis or in good health (not recorded which). The sample comprised blood, either unsorted or a sorted T cell fraction (not recorded which). The CDR3: CSVADRGTRAFF. In nucleotide form, the sequence is TGCAGCGTCGCGGACAGGGGGACTAGAGCTTTCTTT.